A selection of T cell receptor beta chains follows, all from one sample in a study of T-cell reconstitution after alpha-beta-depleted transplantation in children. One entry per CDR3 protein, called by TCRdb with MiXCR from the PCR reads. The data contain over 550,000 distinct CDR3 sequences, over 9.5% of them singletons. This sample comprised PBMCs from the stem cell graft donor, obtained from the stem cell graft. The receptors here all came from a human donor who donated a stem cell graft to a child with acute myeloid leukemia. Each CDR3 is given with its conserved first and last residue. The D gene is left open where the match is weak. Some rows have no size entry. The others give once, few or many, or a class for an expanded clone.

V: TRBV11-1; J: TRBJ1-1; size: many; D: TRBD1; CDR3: CASSLSGQGLNWEAFF; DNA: TGTGCCAGCAGCTTATCGGGACAGGGCCTGAACTGGGAAGCTTTCTTT
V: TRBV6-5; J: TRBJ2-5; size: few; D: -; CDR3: CASSYPSGSQETQYF; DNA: TGTGCCAGCAGTTACCCCTCCGGGAGCCAAGAGACCCAGTACTTC
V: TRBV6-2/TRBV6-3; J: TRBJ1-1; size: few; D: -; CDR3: CASSPLSQHLIMNTEAFF; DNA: TGTGCCAGCAGCCCTCTGAGTCAGCACCTTATCATGAACACTGAAGCTTTCTTT
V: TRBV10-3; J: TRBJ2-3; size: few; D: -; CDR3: CATGGGSPDTQYF; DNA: TGTGCCACCGGGGGCGGGAGTCCAGATACGCAGTATTTT
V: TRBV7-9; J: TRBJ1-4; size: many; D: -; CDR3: CASSLVGQGEKLFF; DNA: TGTGCCAGCAGCTTAGTAGGGCAGGGCGAAAAACTGTTTTTT
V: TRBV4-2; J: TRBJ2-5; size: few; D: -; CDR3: CASSQVVTGRLGQGTQYF; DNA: TGTGCCAGCAGCCAAGTTGTCACCGGGCGGCTGGGCCAAGGCACCCAGTACTTC
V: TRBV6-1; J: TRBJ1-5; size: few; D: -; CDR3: CASSEIGGRNQPQHF; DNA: TGTGCCAGCAGTGAAATCGGGGGGAGGAATCAGCCCCAGCATTTT
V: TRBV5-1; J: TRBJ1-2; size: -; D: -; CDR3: CASSLELASINGYTF; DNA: TGCGCCAGCAGCTTGGAATTAGCGTCGATTAATGGCTACACCTTC
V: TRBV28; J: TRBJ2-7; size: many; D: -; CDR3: CASSDPGGVNEQYF; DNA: TGTGCCAGCAGTGACCCCGGGGGCGTAAACGAGCAGTACTTC
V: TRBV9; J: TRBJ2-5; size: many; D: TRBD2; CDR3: CASSPGLAGAETQYF; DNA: TGTGCCAGCAGCCCCGGACTAGCGGGAGCAGAGACCCAGTACTTC
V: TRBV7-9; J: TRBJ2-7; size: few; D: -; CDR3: CASSFDWSSYEQYF; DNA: TGTGCCAGCAGCTTCGACTGGAGCTCCTACGAGCAGTACTTC
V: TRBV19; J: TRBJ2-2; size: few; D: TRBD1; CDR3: CATRGTGMGGELFF; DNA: TGTGCCACAAGAGGGACAGGGATGGGCGGGGAGCTGTTTTTT
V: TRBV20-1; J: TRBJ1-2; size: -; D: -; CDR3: CSAKTRMTVNYGYTF; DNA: TGCAGTGCCAAGACTAGGATGACGGTAAACTATGGCTACACCTTC
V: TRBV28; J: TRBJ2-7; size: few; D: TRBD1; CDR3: CASSFPAGQGEYEQYF; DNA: TGTGCCAGCAGTTTCCCAGCAGGACAGGGGGAGTACGAGCAGTACTTC
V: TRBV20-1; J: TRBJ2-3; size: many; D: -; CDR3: CSARPNTDTQYF; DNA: TGCAGTGCGCGACCCAACACAGATACGCAGTATTTT
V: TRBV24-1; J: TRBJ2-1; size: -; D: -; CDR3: CATSDDPRGREQFF; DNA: TGTGCCACCAGTGATGACCCTAGGGGCAGGGAGCAGTTCTTC
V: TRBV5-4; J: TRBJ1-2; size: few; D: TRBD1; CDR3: CASSLAIGQGDHAGYTF; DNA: TGTGCCAGCAGCTTGGCCATCGGGCAGGGGGACCACGCGGGCTACACCTTC
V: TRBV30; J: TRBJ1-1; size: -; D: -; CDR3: CALDILDTEAFF; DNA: TGTGCCTTAGATATACTAGATACTGAAGCTTTCTTT
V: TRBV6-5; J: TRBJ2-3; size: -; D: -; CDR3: CASSYGREWGPDTQYF; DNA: TGTGCCAGCAGTTATGGCCGGGAGTGGGGGCCAGATACGCAGTATTTT
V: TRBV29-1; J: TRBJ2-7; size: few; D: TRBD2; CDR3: CSVEGVSSGRNEQYF; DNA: TGCAGCGTTGAAGGTGTTTCTAGCGGGAGGAACGAGCAGTACTTC
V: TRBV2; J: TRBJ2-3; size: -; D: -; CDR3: CASSFRRGLATSTDTQYF; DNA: TGTGCCAGCAGTTTCCGCAGGGGCCTTGCCACTAGCACAGATACGCAGTATTTT
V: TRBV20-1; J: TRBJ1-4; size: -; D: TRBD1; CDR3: CSAGQGRRTNEKLFF; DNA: TGCAGTGCGGGACAGGGGAGGCGAACTAATGAAAAACTGTTTTTT
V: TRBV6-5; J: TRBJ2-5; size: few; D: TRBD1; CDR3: CASSYSLQGAGTQYF; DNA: TGTGCCAGCAGTTACTCCTTACAGGGGGCGGGGACCCAGTACTTC
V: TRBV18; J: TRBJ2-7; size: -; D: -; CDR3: CASSPRMTDTYEQYF; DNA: TGTGCCAGCTCACCAAGGATGACAGATACCTACGAGCAGTACTTC
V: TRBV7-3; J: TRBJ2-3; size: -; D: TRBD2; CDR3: CASSPGAGARTDTQYF; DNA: TGTGCCAGCAGCCCTGGGGCGGGAGCGCGCACAGATACGCAGTATTTT
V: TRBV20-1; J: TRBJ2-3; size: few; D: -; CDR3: CSARDSKSGRDTQYF; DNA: TGCAGTGCTAGAGATAGTAAAAGCGGGCGGGATACGCAGTATTTT
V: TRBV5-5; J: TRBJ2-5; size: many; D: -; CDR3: CASSPQTSTRGETQYF; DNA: TGTGCCAGCAGCCCCCAGACTAGCACCAGGGGGGAGACCCAGTACTTC
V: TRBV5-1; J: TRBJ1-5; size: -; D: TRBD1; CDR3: CASSGQGPQPQHF; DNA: TGCGCCAGCAGCGGACAGGGCCCTCAGCCCCAGCATTTT
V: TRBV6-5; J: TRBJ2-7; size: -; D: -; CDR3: CASSHRDTNIPGRYEQYF; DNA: TGTGCCAGCAGTCACCGGGACACAAACATTCCGGGACGATACGAGCAGTACTTC
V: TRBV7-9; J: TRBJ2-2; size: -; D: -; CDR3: CASSLALSGDYTGELFF; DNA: TGTGCCAGCAGCTTAGCCCTCTCTGGCGACTACACCGGGGAGCTGTTTTTT
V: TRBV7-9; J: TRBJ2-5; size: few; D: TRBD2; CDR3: CASSPMTSVPIAETQYF; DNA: TGTGCCAGCAGCCCGATGACTAGCGTTCCTATCGCAGAGACCCAGTACTTC
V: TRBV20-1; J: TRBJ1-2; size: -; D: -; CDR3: CSARVEDRVGYTF; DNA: TGCAGTGCCCGGGTGGAGGACAGAGTTGGCTACACCTTC
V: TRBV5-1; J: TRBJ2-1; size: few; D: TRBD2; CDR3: CASGSAGGNNEQFF; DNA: TGCGCCAGCGGTTCCGCGGGAGGAAACAATGAGCAGTTCTTC
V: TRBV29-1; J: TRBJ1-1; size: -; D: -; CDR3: CSVGPGSMNTEAFF; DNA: TGCAGCGTTGGCCCCGGGAGCATGAACACTGAAGCTTTCTTT
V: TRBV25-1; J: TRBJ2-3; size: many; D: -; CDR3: CASSVLSGPSRDTQYF; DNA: TGTGCCAGCAGTGTCCTTAGCGGCCCAAGTAGGGATACGCAGTATTTT
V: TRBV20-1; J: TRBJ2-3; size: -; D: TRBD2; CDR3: CSPLPGGRTDTQYF; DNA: TGCAGTCCCCTTCCTGGCGGGAGAACAGATACGCAGTATTTT
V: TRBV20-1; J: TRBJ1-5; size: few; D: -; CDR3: CSAREPGQLNQPQHF; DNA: TGCAGTGCTAGAGAACCCGGCCAGTTGAATCAGCCCCAGCATTTT
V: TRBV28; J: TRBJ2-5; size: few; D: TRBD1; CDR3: CASSPSRGGRQETQYF; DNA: TGTGCCAGCAGCCCCTCGAGAGGGGGCCGGCAAGAGACCCAGTACTTC
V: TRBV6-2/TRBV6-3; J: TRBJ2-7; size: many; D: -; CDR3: CATCQAYEQYF; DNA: TGTGCCACCTGCCAGGCCTACGAGCAGTACTTC
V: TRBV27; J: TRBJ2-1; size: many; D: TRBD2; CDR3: CASSSGTSGMLGQFF; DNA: TGTGCCAGCAGTTCAGGGACTAGCGGGATGCTGGGGCAGTTCTTC
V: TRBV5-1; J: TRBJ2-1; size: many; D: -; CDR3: CASRIAPLNNEQFF; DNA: TGCGCCAGCAGGATAGCACCCCTGAACAATGAGCAGTTCTTC
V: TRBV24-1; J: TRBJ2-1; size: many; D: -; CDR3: CATGVGGAEQFF; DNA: TGTGCCACCGGGGTGGGGGGCGCTGAGCAGTTCTTC
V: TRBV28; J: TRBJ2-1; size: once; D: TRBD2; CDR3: CASAGRLAARYYNEQFF; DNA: TGTGCCAGCGCCGGCCGACTAGCGGCACGTTACTACAATGAGCAGTTCTTC
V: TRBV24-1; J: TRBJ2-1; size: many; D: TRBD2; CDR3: CATSGTSYNEQFF; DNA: TGTGCCACCAGTGGGACTAGCTACAATGAGCAGTTCTTC
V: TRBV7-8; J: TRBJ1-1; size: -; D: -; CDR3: CASSSIGENTEAFF; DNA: TGTGCCAGCAGCTCCATTGGGGAGAACACTGAAGCTTTCTTT
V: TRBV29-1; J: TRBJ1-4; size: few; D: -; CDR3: CSVDRGGEKLFF; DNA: TGCAGCGTTGATCGGGGGGGTGAAAAACTGTTTTTT
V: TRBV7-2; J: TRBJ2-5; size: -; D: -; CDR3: CASSSIRGGIVRETQYF; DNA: TGTGCCAGCAGCAGTATAAGGGGAGGTATAGTCCGAGAGACCCAGTACTTC
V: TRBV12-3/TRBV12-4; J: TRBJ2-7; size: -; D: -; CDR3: CASSGKVGPYEQYF; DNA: TGTGCCAGCAGTGGGAAGGTGGGCCCCTACGAGCAGTACTTC
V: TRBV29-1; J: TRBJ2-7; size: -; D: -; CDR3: CSADFGGPSYEQYF; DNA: TGCAGCGCTGACTTCGGCGGTCCCTCCTACGAGCAGTACTTC
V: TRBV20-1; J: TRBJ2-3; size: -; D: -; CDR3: CSETPGATDTQYF; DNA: TGCAGTGAAACGCCAGGGGCCACAGATACGCAGTATTTT
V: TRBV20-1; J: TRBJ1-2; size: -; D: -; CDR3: CSADLNLRKGGYTF; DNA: TGCAGCGCCGACTTGAATCTCAGGAAGGGGGGCTACACCTTC
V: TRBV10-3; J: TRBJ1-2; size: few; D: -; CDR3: CAISETGTTNYGYTF; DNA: TGTGCCATCAGTGAAACCGGGACCACTAACTATGGCTACACCTTC
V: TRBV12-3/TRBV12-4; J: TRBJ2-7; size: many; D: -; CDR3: CASSLPGRAYEQYF; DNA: TGTGCCAGCAGTTTACCCGGTCGGGCCTACGAGCAGTACTTC
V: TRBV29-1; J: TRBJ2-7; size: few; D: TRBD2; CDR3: CSVEVSSGYEQYF; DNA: TGCAGCGTTGAGGTGTCTAGCGGCTACGAGCAGTACTTC
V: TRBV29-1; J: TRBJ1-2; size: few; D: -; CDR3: CSVSRSLGYTF; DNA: TGCAGCGTTAGCCGTTCTCTTGGCTACACCTTC
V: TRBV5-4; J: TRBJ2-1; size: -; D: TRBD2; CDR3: CASSPGSGRGNEQFF; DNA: TGTGCCAGCAGCCCAGGGAGCGGGAGGGGGAATGAGCAGTTCTTC
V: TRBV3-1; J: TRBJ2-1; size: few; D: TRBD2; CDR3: CASSQKTAGGNGNEQFF; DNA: TGTGCCAGCAGCCAAAAGACAGCGGGAGGAAACGGCAATGAGCAGTTCTTC